Reported below is one T cell receptor beta chain. The antigen is unknown. This sample is part of a study of T-cell memory formation after mild COVID-19. Turning to the study itself: There were largely donor-specific TCR clusters.

Overall study findings and caveats: The main location of contracting CD4+ clones was CM and EM, and that of contracting CD8+ clones was EMRA. The pre-infection memory compartment contained some responding clones, suggesting cross-reactive memory joined.

Trimming cost V 2 bases and J 5 bases, with 15 bases left between them. There are 15 residues in the CDR3. Germline V gene lookup returns CDR1 SGHDT and CDR2 YYEEEE. TCRdb reprocessed the 5' RACE reads with MiXCR, giving one entry per CDR3 protein. This sample has about 440,000 distinct CDR3 sequences, with around 20% found just once. This sequence was found in an adult woman who had mild COVID-19 (a few samples of this study predate the infection). Cell type and time point are not known. Sequencing was performed on PBMCs or a T cell subset sorted from them (not recorded which). The chain combines TRBV5-6 with TRBJ2-3, with D possibly matching TRBD2 (6 bases). The chain's CDR3 is CASSLNIWGEDTQYF. DNA for the CDR3: TGTGCCAGCAGCTTAAACATTTGGGGGGAAGATACGCAGTATTTT.